The sequence of this TCR beta chain was determined in a study of cytomegalovirus exposure and HLA in healthy donors. This clone was seen a handful of times. V lost 6 bases to trimming and J lost 6 bases, with 17 bases between them. The CDR3 loop spans 14 amino acids. Looked up from germline, CDR1 is SGHAT and CDR2 is FQNNGV. 13 Jbeta primers and 60 Vbeta primers were used for the PCR. Study processing details: A later analysis tallied approximately 80 million unique TCR beta chains, around 12 million of them shared. Sequenced by immunoSEQ multiplex PCR; TCRdb stores in-frame clones only, minus some. Clone size and V and J calls were adopted from that table, with D and trimming inferred from the DNA. The data show over 85,000 clones, around 81% seen once.

The source material was PBMCs. The sequence derives from a man aged 40-50 years in good health and CMV-seropositive. This chain connects TRBV11-2 to TRBJ1-1; TRBD1 might be the D (6 bases). CDR3 bases: TGTGCCAGCAGTCCCTGGGGGGGGCTTGCTGAAGCTTTCTTT. Translation gives CASSPWGGLAEAFF.